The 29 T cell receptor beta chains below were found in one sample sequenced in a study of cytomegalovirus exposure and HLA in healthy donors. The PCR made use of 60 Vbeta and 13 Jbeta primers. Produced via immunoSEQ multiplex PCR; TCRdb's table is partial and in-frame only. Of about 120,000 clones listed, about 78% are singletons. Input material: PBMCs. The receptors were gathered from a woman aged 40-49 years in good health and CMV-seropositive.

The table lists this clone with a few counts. Written as DNA, the CDR3 is TGCGCCAGCAGCTTGGGTGGGACAGGGGAGGCTAATGAAAAACTGTTTTTT. Protein: CASSLGGTGEANEKLFF. V gene TRBV5-1 combines with J gene TRBJ1-4; TRBD1 aligns across 10 bases. Germline CDR1 is SGHRS and CDR2 is YFSETQ. Trimming removed 0 bases from V and 3 bases from J; junction bases left unmatched: 5. This CDR3 is 17 amino acids long.

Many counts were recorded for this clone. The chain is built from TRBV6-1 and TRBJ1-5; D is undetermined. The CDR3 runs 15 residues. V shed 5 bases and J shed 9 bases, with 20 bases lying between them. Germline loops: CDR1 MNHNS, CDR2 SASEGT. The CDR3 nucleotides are TGTGCCAGCAGTACCCAAAGAGGCACCTTCGTGCCCCAGCATTTT. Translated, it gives CASSTQRGTFVPQHF.

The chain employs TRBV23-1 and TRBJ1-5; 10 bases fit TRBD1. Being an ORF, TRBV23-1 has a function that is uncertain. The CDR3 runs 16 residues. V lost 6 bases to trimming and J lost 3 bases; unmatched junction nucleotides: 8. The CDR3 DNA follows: TGCGCCAGCAGACACCGGGACAGGGGCTTCAATCAGCCCCAGCATTTT. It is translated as CASRHRDRGFNQPQHF.

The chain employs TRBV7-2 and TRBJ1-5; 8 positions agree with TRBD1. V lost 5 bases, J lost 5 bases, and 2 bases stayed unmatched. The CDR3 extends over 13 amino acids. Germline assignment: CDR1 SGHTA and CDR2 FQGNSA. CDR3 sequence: CASSQQGDQPQHF. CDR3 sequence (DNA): TGTGCCAGCAGCCAACAGGGGGATCAGCCCCAGCATTTT. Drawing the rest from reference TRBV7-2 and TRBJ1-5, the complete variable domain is GAGVSQSPSNKVTEKGKDVELRCDPISGHTALYWYRQSLGQGLEFLIYFQGNSAPDKSGLPSDRFSAERTGGSVSTLTIQRTQQEDSAVYLCASSQQGDQPQHFGDGTRLSIL.

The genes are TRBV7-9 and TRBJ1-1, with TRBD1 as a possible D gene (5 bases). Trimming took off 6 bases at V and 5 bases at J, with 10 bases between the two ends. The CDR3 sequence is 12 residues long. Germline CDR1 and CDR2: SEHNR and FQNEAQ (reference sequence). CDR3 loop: CASSPGRTEAFF. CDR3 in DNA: TGTGCCAGCAGTCCAGGGAGGACTGAAGCTTTCTTT.

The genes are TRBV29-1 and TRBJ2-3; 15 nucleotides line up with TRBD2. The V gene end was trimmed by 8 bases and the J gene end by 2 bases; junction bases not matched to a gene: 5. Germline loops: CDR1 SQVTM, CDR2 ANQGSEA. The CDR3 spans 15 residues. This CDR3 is CSYGTSGGPTDTQYF. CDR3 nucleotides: TGCAGCTACGGGACTAGCGGGGGGCCCACAGATACGCAGTATTTT.

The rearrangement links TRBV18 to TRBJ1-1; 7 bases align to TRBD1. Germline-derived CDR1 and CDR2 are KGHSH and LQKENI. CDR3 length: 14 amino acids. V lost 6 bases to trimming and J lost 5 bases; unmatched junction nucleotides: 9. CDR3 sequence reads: CASSLDRARTEAFF. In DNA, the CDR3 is TGTGCCAGCTCCCTTGACAGGGCTAGAACTGAAGCTTTCTTT.

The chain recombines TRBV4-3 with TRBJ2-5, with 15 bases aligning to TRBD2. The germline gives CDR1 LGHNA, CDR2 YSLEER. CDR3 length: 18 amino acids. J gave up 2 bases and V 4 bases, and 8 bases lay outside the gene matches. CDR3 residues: CASSLGTSGGRRQETQYF. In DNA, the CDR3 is TGCGCCAGCAGCCTCGGGACTAGCGGGGGGCGAAGGCAAGAGACCCAGTACTTC.

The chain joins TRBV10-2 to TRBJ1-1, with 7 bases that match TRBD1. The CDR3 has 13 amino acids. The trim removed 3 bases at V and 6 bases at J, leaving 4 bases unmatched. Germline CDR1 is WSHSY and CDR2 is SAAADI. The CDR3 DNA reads TGCGCCAGCAGTGAACAGGGGAGCGCTGAAGCTTTCTTT. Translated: CASSEQGSAEAFF.

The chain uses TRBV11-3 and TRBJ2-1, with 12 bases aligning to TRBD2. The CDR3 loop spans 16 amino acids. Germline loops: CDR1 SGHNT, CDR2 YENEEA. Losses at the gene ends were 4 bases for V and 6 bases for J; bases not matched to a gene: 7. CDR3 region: CASSSGRLAGVNEQFF. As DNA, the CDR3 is TGTGCCAGCAGCTCCGGTAGACTAGCGGGGGTCAATGAGCAGTTCTTC.

The chain's CDR3 is CAIRELANYNEQFF. DNA for the CDR3: TGTGCCATCAGGGAACTAGCGAATTACAATGAGCAGTTCTTC. V is TRBV10-3 and J is TRBJ2-1; TRBD2 agrees at 7 bases. This CDR3 has 14 amino acids. The trim removed 6 bases at V and 4 bases at J, leaving 6 bases unmatched. Germline CDR1 and CDR2: ENHRY and SYGVKD.

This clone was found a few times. This CDR3 reads CASRQARGNTIYF. The DNA for the CDR3 is TGCGCCAGCAGACAGGCGCGTGGAAACACCATATATTTT. The chain is built from TRBV23-1 and TRBJ1-3, with D possibly TRBD1 on 5 matching bases. TRBV23-1 is placed among ORFs of uncertain function. The CDR3 spans 13 residues. Deletions cut 6 bases from V and 3 bases from J, with 9 bases between.

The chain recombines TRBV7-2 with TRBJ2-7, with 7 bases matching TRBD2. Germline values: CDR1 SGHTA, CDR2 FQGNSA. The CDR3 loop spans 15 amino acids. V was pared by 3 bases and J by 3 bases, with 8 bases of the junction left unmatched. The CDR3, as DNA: TGTGCCAGCAGCTTCAAGGTCGGGGGGAGCTACGAGCAGTACTTC. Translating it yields CASSFKVGGSYEQYF.

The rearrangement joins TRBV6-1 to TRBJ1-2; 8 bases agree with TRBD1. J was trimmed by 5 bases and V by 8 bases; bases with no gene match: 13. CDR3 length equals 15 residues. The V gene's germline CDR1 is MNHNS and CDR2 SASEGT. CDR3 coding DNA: TGTGCCAGCGCGGACAGGGACCTTTTCCTTTATGGCTACACCTTC. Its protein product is CASADRDLFLYGYTF.

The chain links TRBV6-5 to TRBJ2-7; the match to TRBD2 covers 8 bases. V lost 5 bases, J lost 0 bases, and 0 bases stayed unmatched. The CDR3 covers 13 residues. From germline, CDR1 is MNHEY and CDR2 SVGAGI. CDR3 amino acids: CASSGTSSYEQYF. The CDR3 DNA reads TGTGCCAGCAGTGGGACTAGCTCCTACGAGCAGTACTTC.

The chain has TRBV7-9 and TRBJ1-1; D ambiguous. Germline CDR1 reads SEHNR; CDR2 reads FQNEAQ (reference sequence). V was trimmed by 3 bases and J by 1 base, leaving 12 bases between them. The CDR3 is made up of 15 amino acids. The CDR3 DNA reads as TGTGCCAGCAGCTTGGGTCGGGAGGAGAACACTGAAGCTTTCTTT. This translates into CASSLGREENTEAFF.

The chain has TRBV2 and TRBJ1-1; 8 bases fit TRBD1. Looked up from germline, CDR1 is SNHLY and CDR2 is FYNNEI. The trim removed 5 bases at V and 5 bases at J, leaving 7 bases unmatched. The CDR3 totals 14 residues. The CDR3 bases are TGTGCCAGCAGTTCTCAGGGGGCCGGGACTGAAGCTTTCTTT. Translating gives CASSSQGAGTEAFF.

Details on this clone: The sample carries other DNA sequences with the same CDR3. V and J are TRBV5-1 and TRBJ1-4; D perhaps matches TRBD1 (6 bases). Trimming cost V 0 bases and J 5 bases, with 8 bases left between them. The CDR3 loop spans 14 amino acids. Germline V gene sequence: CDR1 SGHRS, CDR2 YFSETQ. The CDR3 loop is CASSLGQGNEKLFF. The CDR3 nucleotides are TGCGCCAGCAGCTTGGGGCAGGGGAATGAAAAACTGTTTTTT.

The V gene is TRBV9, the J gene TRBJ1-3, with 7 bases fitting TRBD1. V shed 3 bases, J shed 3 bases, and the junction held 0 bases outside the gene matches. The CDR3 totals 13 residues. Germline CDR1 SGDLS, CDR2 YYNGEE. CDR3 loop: CASSGQGGNTIYF. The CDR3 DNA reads TGTGCCAGCAGCGGACAGGGTGGAAACACCATATATTTT.

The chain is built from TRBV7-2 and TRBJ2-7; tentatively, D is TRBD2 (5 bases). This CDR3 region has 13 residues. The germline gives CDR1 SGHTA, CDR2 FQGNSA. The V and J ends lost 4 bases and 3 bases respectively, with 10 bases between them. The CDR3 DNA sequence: TGTGCCAGCAGCTCCCCTAGCAGCTACGAGCAGTACTTC. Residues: CASSSPSSYEQYF.

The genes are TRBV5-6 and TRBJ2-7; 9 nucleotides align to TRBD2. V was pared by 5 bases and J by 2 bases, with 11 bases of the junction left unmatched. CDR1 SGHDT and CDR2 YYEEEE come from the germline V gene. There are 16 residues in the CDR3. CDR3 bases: TGTGCCAGCAGTAACGAGGTTAGCGGGGGAACCTACGAGCAGTACTTC. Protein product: CASSNEVSGGTYEQYF.

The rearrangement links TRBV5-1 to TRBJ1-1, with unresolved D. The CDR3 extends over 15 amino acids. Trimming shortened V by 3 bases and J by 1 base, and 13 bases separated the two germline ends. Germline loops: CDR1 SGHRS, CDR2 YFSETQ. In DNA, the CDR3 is TGCGCCAGCAGCTCCTCCTCCCCCGGGAACACTGAAGCTTTCTTT. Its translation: CASSSSSPGNTEAFF.

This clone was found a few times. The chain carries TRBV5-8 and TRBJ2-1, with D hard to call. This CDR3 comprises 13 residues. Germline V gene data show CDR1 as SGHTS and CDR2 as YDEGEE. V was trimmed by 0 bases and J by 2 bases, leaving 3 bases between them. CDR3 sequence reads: CASSLGPYNEQFF. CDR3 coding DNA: TGTGCCAGCAGCTTGGGGCCCTACAATGAGCAGTTCTTC.

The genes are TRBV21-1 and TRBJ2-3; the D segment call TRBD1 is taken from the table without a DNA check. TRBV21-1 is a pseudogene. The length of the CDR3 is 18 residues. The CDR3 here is CASSKGESRGPTGDTQYF. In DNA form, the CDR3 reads TGTGCCAGCAGCAAAGGCGAATCAAGGGGGCCAACGGGAGATACGCAGTATTTT.

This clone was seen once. This chain's CDR3 is CASSQVIQGRYEQYF. Here the CDR3 DNA reads TGCGCCAGCAGCCAAGTCATACAGGGGCGCTACGAGCAGTACTTC. The chain carries TRBV4-1 and TRBJ2-7; TRBD1 aligns across 7 bases. The CDR3 is made up of 15 amino acids. V was pared by 1 base and J by 3 bases, with 6 bases of the junction left unmatched. Germline CDR1 reads MGHRA; CDR2 reads YSYEKL.

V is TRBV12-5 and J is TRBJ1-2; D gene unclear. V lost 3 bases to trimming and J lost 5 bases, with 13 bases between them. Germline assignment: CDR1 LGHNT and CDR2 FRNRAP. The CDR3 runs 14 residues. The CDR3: CASGFDLDSYGYTF. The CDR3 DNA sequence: TGTGCTAGTGGTTTCGACCTGGACTCTTATGGCTACACCTTC.

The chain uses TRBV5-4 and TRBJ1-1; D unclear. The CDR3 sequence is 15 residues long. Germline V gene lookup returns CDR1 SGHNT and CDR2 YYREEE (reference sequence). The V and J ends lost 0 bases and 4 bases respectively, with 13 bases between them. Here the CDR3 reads CASSLVRAGGTEAFF. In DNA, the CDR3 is TGTGCCAGCAGCTTGGTCCGGGCCGGAGGCACTGAAGCTTTCTTT.

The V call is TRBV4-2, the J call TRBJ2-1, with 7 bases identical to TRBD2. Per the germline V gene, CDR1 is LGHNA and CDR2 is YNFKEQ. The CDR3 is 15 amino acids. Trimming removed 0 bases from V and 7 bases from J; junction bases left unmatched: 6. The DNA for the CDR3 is TGTGCCAGCAGCCAAGAAGGGTCTAGCGGAAATGAGCAGTTCTTC. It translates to CASSQEGSSGNEQFF.

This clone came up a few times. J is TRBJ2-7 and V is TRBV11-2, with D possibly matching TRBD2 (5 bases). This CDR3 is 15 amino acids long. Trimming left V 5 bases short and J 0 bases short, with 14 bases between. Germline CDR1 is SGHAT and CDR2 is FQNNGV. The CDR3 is CASSPGRGSSYEQYF. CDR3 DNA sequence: TGTGCCAGCAGCCCCGGGCGAGGGAGCTCCTACGAGCAGTACTTC. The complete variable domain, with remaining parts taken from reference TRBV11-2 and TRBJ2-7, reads EAGVAQSPRYKIIEKRQSVAFWCNPISGHATLYWYQQILGQGPKLLIQFQNNGVVDDSQLPKDRFSAERLKGVDSTLKIQPAKLEDSAVYLCASSPGRGSSYEQYFGPGTRLTVT.